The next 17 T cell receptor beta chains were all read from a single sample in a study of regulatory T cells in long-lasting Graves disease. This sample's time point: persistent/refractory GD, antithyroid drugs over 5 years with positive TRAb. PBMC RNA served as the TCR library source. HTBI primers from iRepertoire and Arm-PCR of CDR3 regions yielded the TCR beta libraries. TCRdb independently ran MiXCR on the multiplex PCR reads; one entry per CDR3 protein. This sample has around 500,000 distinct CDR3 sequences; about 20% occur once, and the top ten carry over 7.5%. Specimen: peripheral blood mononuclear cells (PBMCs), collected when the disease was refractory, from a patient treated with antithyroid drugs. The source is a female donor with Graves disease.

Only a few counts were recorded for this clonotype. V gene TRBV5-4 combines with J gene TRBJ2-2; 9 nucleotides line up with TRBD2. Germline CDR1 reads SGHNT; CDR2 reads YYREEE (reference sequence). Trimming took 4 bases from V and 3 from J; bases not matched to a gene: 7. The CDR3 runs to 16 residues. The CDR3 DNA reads TGTGCCAGCAGCCAAGCACTAGCGGGTCACACCGGGGAGCTGTTTTTT. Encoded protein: CASSQALAGHTGELFF. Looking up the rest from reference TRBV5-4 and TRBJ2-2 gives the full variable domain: ETGVTQSPTHLIKTRGQQVTLRCSSQSGHNTVSWYQQALGQGPQFIFQYYREEENGRGNFPPRFSGLQFPNYSSELNVNALELDDSALYLCASSQALAGHTGELFFGEGSRLTVL.

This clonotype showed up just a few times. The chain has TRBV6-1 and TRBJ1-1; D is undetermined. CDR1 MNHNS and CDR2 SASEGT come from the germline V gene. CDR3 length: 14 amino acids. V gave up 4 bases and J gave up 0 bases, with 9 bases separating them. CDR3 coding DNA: TGTGCCAGCAGTGTAAATAGTTTGAACACTGAAGCTTTCTTT. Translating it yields CASSVNSLNTEAFF.

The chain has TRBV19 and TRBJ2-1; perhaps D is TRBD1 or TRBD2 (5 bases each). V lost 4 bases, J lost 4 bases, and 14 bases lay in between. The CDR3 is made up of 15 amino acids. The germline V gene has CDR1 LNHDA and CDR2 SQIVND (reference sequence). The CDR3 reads CASSRAGTIYNEQFF. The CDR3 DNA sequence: TGTGCCAGTAGTAGAGCCGGGACGATATACAATGAGCAGTTCTTC.

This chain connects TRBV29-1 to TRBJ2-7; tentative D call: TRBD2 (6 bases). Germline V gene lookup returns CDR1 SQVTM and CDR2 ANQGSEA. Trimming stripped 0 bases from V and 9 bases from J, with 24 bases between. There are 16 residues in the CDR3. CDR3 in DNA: TGCAGCGTTGAAGATCATCGGGAGTTTGGCCCCGGCCGGCAGTACTTC. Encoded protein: CSVEDHREFGPGRQYF.

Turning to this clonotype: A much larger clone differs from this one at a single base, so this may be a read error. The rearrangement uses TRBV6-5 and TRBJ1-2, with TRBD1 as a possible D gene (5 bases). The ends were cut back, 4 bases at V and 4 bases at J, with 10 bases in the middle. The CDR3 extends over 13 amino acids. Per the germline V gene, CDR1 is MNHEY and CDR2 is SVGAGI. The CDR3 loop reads CASSSPGTYGYTF. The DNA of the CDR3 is TGTGCCAGCAGTTCTCCTGGGACCTATGGCTACACCTTC.

Here the CDR3 reads CSASQVGLDYEQYF. For the CDR3, the DNA is TGCAGTGCTTCTCAGGTTGGACTGGACTACGAGCAGTACTTC. The chain is built from TRBV20-1 and TRBJ2-7, with a possible D match to TRBD2 (5 bases). CDR3 length equals 14 residues. Germline V CDR1 and CDR2: DFQATT, SNEGSKA (reference sequence). Trimming took off 5 bases at V and 3 bases at J, with 17 bases between the two ends.

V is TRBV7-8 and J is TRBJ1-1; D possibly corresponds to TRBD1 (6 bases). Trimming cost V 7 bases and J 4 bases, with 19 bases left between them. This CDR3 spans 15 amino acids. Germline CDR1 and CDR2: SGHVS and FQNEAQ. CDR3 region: CASIIGRGAGTEAFF. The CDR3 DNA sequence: TGTGCCAGCATCATAGGGCGGGGGGCCGGCACTGAAGCTTTCTTT. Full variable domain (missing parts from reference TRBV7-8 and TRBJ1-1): GAGVSQSPRYKVAKRGQDVALRCDPISGHVSLFWYQQALGQGPEFLTYFQNEAQLDKSGLPSDRFFAERPEGSVSTLKIQRTQQEDSAVYLCASIIGRGAGTEAFFGQGTRLTVV.

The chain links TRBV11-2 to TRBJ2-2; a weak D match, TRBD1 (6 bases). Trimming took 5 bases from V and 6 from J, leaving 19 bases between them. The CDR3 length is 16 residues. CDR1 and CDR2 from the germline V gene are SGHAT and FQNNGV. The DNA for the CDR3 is TGTGCCAGCAGCGCAGGGGTGTTTGTAGCGTCCGGGGAGCTGTTTTTT. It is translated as CASSAGVFVASGELFF.

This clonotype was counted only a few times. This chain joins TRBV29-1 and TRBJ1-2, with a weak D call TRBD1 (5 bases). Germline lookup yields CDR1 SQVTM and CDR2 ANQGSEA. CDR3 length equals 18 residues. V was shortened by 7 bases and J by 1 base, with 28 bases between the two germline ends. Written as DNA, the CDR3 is TGCAGCGCCATTGAATTGGAGGGACTAACCACATTTAACTATGGCTACACCTTC. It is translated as CSAIELEGLTTFNYGYTF.

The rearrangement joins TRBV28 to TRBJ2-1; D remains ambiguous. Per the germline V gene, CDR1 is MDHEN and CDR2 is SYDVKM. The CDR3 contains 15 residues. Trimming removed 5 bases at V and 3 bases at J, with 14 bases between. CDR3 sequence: CASSQPPALYNEQFF. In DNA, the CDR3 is TGTGCCAGCAGTCAACCACCGGCCCTCTACAATGAGCAGTTCTTC.

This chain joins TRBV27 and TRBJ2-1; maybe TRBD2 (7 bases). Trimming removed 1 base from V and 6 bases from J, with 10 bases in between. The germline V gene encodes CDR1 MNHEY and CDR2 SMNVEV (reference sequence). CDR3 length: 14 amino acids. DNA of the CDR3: TGTGCCAGCAGTTTATACGGGGGGCGCAATGAGCAGTTCTTC. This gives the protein CASSLYGGRNEQFF.

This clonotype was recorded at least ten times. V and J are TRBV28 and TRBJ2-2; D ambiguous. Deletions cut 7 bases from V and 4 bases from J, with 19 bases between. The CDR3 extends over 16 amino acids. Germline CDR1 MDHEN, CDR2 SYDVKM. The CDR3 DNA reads TGTGCCAGCATTTCCATAGGACGGATGGTCACCGGGGAGCTGTTTTTT. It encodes CASISIGRMVTGELFF.

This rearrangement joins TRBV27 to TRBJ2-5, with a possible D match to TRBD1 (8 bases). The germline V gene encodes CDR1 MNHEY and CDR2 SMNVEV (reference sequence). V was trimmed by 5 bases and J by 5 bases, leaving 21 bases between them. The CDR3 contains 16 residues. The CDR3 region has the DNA TGTGCCAGCAGTCCAGTTTGGACAGGGACTATGGAGACCCAGTACTTC. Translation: CASSPVWTGTMETQYF.

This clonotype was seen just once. The CDR3: CASSGTGSIDEQFF. The CDR3, as DNA: TGTGCCAGCAGTGGGACAGGTAGCATCGATGAGCAGTTCTTC. The chain uses TRBV28 and TRBJ2-1; 8 nucleotides line up with TRBD1. The germline CDR1 and CDR2 sequences are MDHEN and SYDVKM. The CDR3 is 14 amino acids. The ends lost 5 bases at V and 8 bases at J; junction bases unmatched: 8.

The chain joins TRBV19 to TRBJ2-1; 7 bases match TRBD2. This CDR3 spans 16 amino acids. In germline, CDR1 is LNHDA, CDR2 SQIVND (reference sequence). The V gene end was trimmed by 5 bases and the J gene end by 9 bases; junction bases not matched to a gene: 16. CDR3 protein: CASSPLRALAELEQFF. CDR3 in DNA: TGTGCCAGTAGTCCGCTGAGAGCCCTAGCGGAACTTGAGCAGTTCTTC.

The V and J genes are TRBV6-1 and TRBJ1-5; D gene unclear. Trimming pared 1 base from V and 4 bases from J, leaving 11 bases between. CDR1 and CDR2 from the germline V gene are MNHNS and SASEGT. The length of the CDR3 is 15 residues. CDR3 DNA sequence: TGTGCCAGCAGTGAAGAACAGCCCTTTAATCAGCCCCAGCATTTT. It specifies CASSEEQPFNQPQHF.

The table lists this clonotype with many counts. CDR3 nucleotides: TGTGCCAGTACTAATAGCGGTTCCTACGAGCAGTACTTC. It is translated as CASTNSGSYEQYF. The genes are TRBV6-1 and TRBJ2-7, with a tentative D call TRBD2 (6 bases). V shed 9 bases and J shed 1 base, with 13 bases lying between them. CDR1 MNHNS and CDR2 SASEGT come from the germline V gene. The CDR3 sequence is 13 residues long.